These 26 T cell receptor beta chains were sequenced from one sample in a study of T cell repertoires in cytomegalovirus infection. TCRdb redid the calling of the reads with MiXCR, one entry per CDR3 protein. This sample carries about 530,000 distinct CDR3 sequences, around 27% of them seen once, and the ten largest clones take around 14%. The sample was PBMCs. These receptors were obtained from a human donor in good health (CMV status not recorded). Some clones in this sample may be carry-over from other donors' samples.

This chain joins TRBV10-3 and TRBJ2-5, with 9 bases that match TRBD2. Germline assignment: CDR1 ENHRY and CDR2 SYGVKD. The CDR3 is 16 amino acids. The trim removed 1 base at V and 4 bases at J, leaving 7 bases unmatched. The CDR3 bases are TGTGCCATCAGTGAGTTGAGGACTAGCGCGATAGAGACCCAGTACTTC. Translation: CAISELRTSAIETQYF.

This clonotype showed up many times. The chain joins TRBV7-9 to TRBJ2-1; maybe TRBD1 (6 bases). This CDR3 region has 14 residues. CDR1 is SEHNR and CDR2 is FQNEAQ in the germline V gene (reference sequence). With 9 bases removed from V and 5 bases from J, the gap between germline ends came to 17 bases. The CDR3 bases are TGTGCCAGTTCCCTAGGGGGAGAGAACAATGAGCAGTTCTTC. The encoded protein is CASSLGGENNEQFF.

The chain uses TRBV12-3 or TRBV12-4 and TRBJ2-5; tentative D call: TRBD1 (6 bases). The CDR3 has 12 amino acids. V was cut by 8 bases and J by 4 bases, with 11 bases left in between. The CDR3 reads CASRDNTETQYF. Here the CDR3 DNA reads TGTGCCAGCCGGGACAACACAGAGACCCAGTACTTC.

The V and J genes are TRBV7-4 and TRBJ2-2; possible D gene TRBD2, 6 bases. The V gene lost 5 bases and the J gene lost 6 bases, with 19 bases spanning the gap. CDR3 length: 16 amino acids. Germline CDR1 and CDR2: SGHVT and SQSDAQ. In DNA form, the CDR3 reads TGTGCCAGCAGCGCTCGACTAGTCCGGTCCTCCGGGGAGCTGTTTTTT. Amino acid sequence: CASSARLVRSSGELFF.

The gene calls are TRBV24-1 and TRBJ1-5; D gene unclear. The CDR3 extends over 17 amino acids. CDR1 and CDR2 from the germline V gene are KGHDR and SFDVKD. V lost 4 bases to trimming and J lost 6 bases, with 21 bases between them. The CDR3 loop is CATSEVSLEVSLQPQHF. DNA for the CDR3: TGTGCCACCAGTGAAGTGAGCCTGGAAGTCTCGCTTCAGCCCCAGCATTTT.

This clonotype was seen a handful of times. The V call is TRBV6-2 or TRBV6-3, the J call TRBJ1-1, with 10 bases lining up with TRBD1. V lost 6 bases and J lost 5; bases outside the gene matches: 9. CDR1 is MNHEY, CDR2 SVGEGT, per germline. CDR3 size: 15 residues. The CDR3 is CASSTRTGGETEAFF. In DNA form, the CDR3 reads TGTGCCAGCAGCACCCGGACAGGGGGGGAGACTGAAGCTTTCTTT.

This chain's CDR3 is CSARTHFTDTQYF. The CDR3 bases are TGCAGTGCTAGAACTCACTTCACAGATACGCAGTATTTT. The chain employs TRBV20-1 and TRBJ2-3; D not certain. The CDR3 sequence is 13 residues long. Deletions cut 2 bases from V and 2 bases from J, with 8 bases between. Germline CDR1 is DFQATT and CDR2 is SNEGSKA (reference sequence).

V is TRBV7-3 and J is TRBJ1-1, with 7 nucleotides matching TRBD1. Germline V gives CDR1 SGHTA, CDR2 FQGTGA. The CDR3 has 14 residues. V lost 5 bases to trimming and J lost 3 bases; unmatched junction nucleotides: 6. The CDR3 here is CASSLEGADTEAFF. As DNA, the CDR3 is TGTGCCAGCAGCCTCGAGGGGGCGGACACTGAAGCTTTCTTT.

This clonotype turned up a few times. V is TRBV18 and J is TRBJ1-4; tentatively, D is TRBD1 (5 bases). CDR1 and CDR2 from the germline V gene are KGHSH and LQKENI. This CDR3 region has 16 residues. V lost 1 base, J lost 6 bases, and 15 bases lay in between. CDR3 sequence: CASSPLARGEDEKLFF. The CDR3 DNA follows: TGTGCCAGCTCACCACTCGCGAGGGGTGAGGATGAAAAACTGTTTTTT.

The sample holds one count of this clonotype. The chain recombines TRBV9 with TRBJ2-1, with 9 positions matching TRBD2. V shed 5 bases and J 6 bases; nucleotides not matched to a gene: 9. The CDR3 is 15 amino acids. Germline V gene data show CDR1 as SGDLS and CDR2 as YYNGEE. CDR3 DNA: TGTGCCAGCAGGTTCTTAGCGGGAGCGTTCAATGAGCAGTTCTTC. Translated: CASRFLAGAFNEQFF.

Note on this clonotype: This may arise from a read error, as a much more abundant clone is one base away. The V call is TRBV7-8, the J call TRBJ2-2; 7 bases agree with TRBD2. V shed 2 bases, J shed 6 bases, and the junction held 9 bases outside the gene matches. This CDR3 comprises 16 residues. Germline V gene lookup returns CDR1 SGHVS and CDR2 FQNEAQ. CDR3 DNA sequence: TGTGCCAGCAGCTTACGGCTAGTGGGAGGGCCCGGGGAGCTGTTTTTT. Its protein product is CASSLRLVGGPGELFF.

In its sample, this clonotype was seen many times. V and J are TRBV11-1 and TRBJ2-2; D remains ambiguous. This CDR3 is built from 16 residues. CDR1 and CDR2 (germline): SGHAT, FQDESV (reference sequence). Trimming stripped 1 base from V and 2 bases from J, with 11 bases between. As DNA, the CDR3 is TGTGCCAGCAGCTTAGGGACCTACGGAAACACCGGGGAGCTGTTTTTT. Encoded protein: CASSLGTYGNTGELFF.

The V call is TRBV6-2 or TRBV6-3, the J call TRBJ2-2; D gene ambiguous. The ends were cut back, 0 bases at V and 0 bases at J, with 5 bases in the middle. CDR1 and CDR2 (germline): MNHEY, SVGEGT. CDR3 length: 15 amino acids. CDR3: CASSYSSANTGELFF. For the CDR3, the DNA is TGTGCCAGCAGTTACTCATCCGCGAACACCGGGGAGCTGTTTTTT.

The chain combines TRBV7-2 with TRBJ2-5; 10 bases line up with TRBD2. The CDR3 has 16 residues. Germline lookup yields CDR1 SGHTA and CDR2 FQGNSA. The J segment lost 5 bases and the V segment lost 3 bases, leaving 9 bases of the junction unmatched. CDR3 nucleotide sequence: TGTGCCAGCAGCTTCTGGACTAGCGGTGGTCGGGAGACCCAGTACTTC. This translates into CASSFWTSGGRETQYF. The full variable domain, with the rest looked up from reference TRBV7-2 and TRBJ2-5, is GAGVSQSPSNKVTEKGKDVELRCDPISGHTALYWYRQSLGQGLEFLIYFQGNSAPDKSGLPSDRFSAERTGGSVSTLTIQRTQQEDSAVYLCASSFWTSGGRETQYFGPGTRLLVL.

Worth noting for this clonotype: This may be a read error: a much more frequent sequence differs by one nucleotide. This sequence joins TRBV7-2 and TRBJ2-1, with D tentatively TRBD2 (6 bases). Trimming cost V 7 bases and J 3 bases, with 16 bases left between them. Germline V gene data show CDR1 as SGHTA and CDR2 as FQGNSA. The CDR3 runs to 15 residues. CDR3 amino acids: CTSTGGKKDYNEQFF. CDR3 bases: TGTACCAGCACCGGCGGGAAGAAGGACTACAATGAGCAGTTCTTC.

V is TRBV19 and J is TRBJ2-5; 7 bases match TRBD2. V shed 4 bases and J 5 bases; nucleotides not matched to a gene: 10. Germline V gene data show CDR1 as LNHDA and CDR2 as SQIVND (reference sequence). The CDR3 has 15 residues. The CDR3 sequence is CASSTLSGNDETQYF. The CDR3 DNA sequence: TGTGCCAGTAGTACCCTCAGCGGGAATGATGAGACCCAGTACTTC.

At least ten counts were recorded for this clonotype. CDR3 residues: CASSPTGGAGNEQFF. The CDR3 DNA reads TGTGCCAGCAGCCCGACAGGGGGCGCCGGCAATGAGCAGTTCTTC. This chain joins TRBV7-2 and TRBJ2-1; the match to TRBD1 covers 10 bases. This CDR3 spans 15 amino acids. Germline V CDR1 and CDR2: SGHTA, FQGNSA. V was pared by 5 bases and J by 6 bases, with 7 bases of the junction left unmatched.

The chain carries TRBV15 and TRBJ2-7; D may be TRBD1 (6 bases). Germline loops: CDR1 LNHNV, CDR2 YYDKDF (reference sequence). The CDR3 has 14 residues. Trimming left V 0 bases short and J 2 bases short, with 8 bases between. The CDR3 nucleotides read TGTGCCACCAGCAGAGAGAAGGGGGCCTACGAGCAGTACTTC. This encodes CATSREKGAYEQYF.

The chain recombines TRBV15 with TRBJ2-2; 7 bases align to TRBD2. After removal of 1 base from V and 5 bases from J, the junction contained 4 bases not matched to a gene. CDR1 is LNHNV, CDR2 YYDKDF, per germline (reference sequence). CDR3 length: 15 residues. The CDR3 sequence: CATSRVIAGTGELFF. DNA of the CDR3: TGTGCCACCAGCAGAGTGATAGCGGGTACCGGGGAGCTGTTTTTT.

The chain is built from TRBV7-9 and TRBJ1-5, with D possibly TRBD1 on 6 matching bases. This CDR3 is 15 amino acids long. The germline gives CDR1 SEHNR, CDR2 FQNEAQ (reference sequence). Trimming left V 4 bases short and J 0 bases short, with 10 bases between. CDR3 nucleotides: TGTGCCAGCAGCTCTGGACAGATTAGCAATCAGCCCCAGCATTTT. Its translation: CASSSGQISNQPQHF.

This clonotype has ten or more counts. The V call is TRBV12-3 or TRBV12-4, the J call TRBJ2-7; D is uncertain. The CDR3 consists of 14 residues. Trimming removed 3 bases from V and 1 base from J, with 10 bases in between. For the CDR3, the DNA is TGTGCCAGCAGTTTGCAGGACGGTTCCTACGAGCAGTACTTC. This translates into CASSLQDGSYEQYF.

This clonotype was detected a few times. The chain links TRBV6-2 or TRBV6-3 to TRBJ2-2, with D perhaps assigned TRBD1 or TRBD2 (5 bases each). V was clipped by 6 bases and J by 5 bases, with 16 bases between them. The CDR3 length is 15 residues. Germline values: CDR1 MNHEY, CDR2 SVGEGT. CDR3 DNA sequence: TGTGCCAGCAGGACCGGGACCGTGAAGACCGGGGAGCTGTTTTTT. As protein: CASRTGTVKTGELFF.

The gene calls are TRBV7-2 and TRBJ2-1, with TRBD2 matching 11 bases. Germline V gene data show CDR1 as SGHTA and CDR2 as FQGNSA. The CDR3 is made up of 15 amino acids. Germline trimming cut 3 bases from V and 8 bases from J; bases unmatched to any gene: 6. The DNA for the CDR3 is TGTGCCAGCAGCTTCGCTAGCGGGAGGATGGATGAGCAGTTCTTC. As protein: CASSFASGRMDEQFF.

V and J are TRBV7-6 and TRBJ2-3; no clear D. The CDR3 consists of 14 residues. Per the germline V gene, CDR1 is SGHVS and CDR2 is FNYEAQ. The V and J ends lost 6 bases and 3 bases respectively, with 13 bases between them. The CDR3 bases are TGTGCCAGCAGTCAGCTCGGAACAACAGATACGCAGTATTTT. The encoded protein is CASSQLGTTDTQYF.

In its sample, this clonotype was seen a few times. The chain is built from TRBV28 and TRBJ2-1; 13 bases agree with TRBD2. Unmatched junction bases numbered 0, after V lost 0 bases and J lost 7 bases. Looked up from germline, CDR1 is MDHEN and CDR2 is SYDVKM. The CDR3 runs to 15 residues. In DNA, the CDR3 is TGTGCCAGCAGTTTATGGACTAGCGGGAGGAATGAGCAGTTCTTC. Translating it yields CASSLWTSGRNEQFF.

There are a few counts of this clonotype. The chain combines TRBV6-1 with TRBJ1-1, with 7 bases identical to TRBD1. There are 14 residues in the CDR3. Looked up from germline, CDR1 is MNHNS and CDR2 is SASEGT. V was clipped by 7 bases and J by 1 base; unmatched bases: 6. The CDR3 sequence: CASTRGQGNTEAFF. In nucleotides, the CDR3 is TGTGCCAGCACGAGGGGGCAGGGGAACACTGAAGCTTTCTTT.